The source of this T cell receptor beta chain is a study of cytomegalovirus exposure and HLA in healthy donors. Background on the study: Membership in the Caucasian-associated ancestry cluster was found for about 84% of around 380 genotyped donors.

Vbeta (60) and Jbeta (13) primers were used in the PCR. TCRdb's table, derived via immunoSEQ multiplex PCR, lists solely in-frame clones and lacks some. The data contain about 190,000 clones, roughly 80% of them singletons. The germline gives CDR1 SQVTM, CDR2 ANQGSEA. V shed 3 bases, J shed 10 bases, and the junction held 8 bases outside the gene matches. The CDR3 length is 13 residues. The sample holds one count of this clone. The antigen is not known. Healthy donors of bone marrow made up the group. Notes on the study in general: TCR beta chains numbering 150 to 200 were designated cytomegalovirus-associated. The authors later found TCR association rates varying by HLA locus, with DRB1 most and HLA-C fewest.

The sample consisted of PBMCs. This clonotype was sampled from a man between 40 and 49 years old in good health and CMV-seropositive. The chain uses TRBV29-1 and TRBJ1-4; 7 bases are a match to TRBD1. The CDR3 protein is CSVDEGAAGKLFF. CDR3 in DNA: TGCAGCGTTGACGAGGGGGCGGCCGGAAAACTGTTTTTT. Full variable domain (rest looked up from reference TRBV29-1 and TRBJ1-4): SAVISQKPSRDICQRGTSLTIQCQVDSQVTMMFWYRQQPGQSLTLIATANQGSEATYESGFVIDKFPISRPNLTFSTLTVSNMSPEDSSIYLCSVDEGAAGKLFFGSGTQLSVL.